These T cell receptor beta chains were read from a single sample in a study of regulatory T cells in long-lasting Graves disease. TCRdb fed the multiplex PCR reads into MiXCR, producing one record per CDR3 protein. The data show about 500,000 distinct CDR3 sequences, 15% to 20% seen once. These same records also appear under a second study, on T cells in Graves' hyperthyroidism and ophthalmopathy.

The sequences come from peripheral blood mononuclear cells (PBMCs), collected at new diagnosis, from a patient treated with antithyroid drugs. Receptor source: a man in his forties with Graves disease. The CDR3 runs from the conserved cysteine through the conserved F or W. D genes are given only for firm matches. Size values are once, few and many counts, or a class for expanded clones, and some rows have none.

D gene: TRBD1; J gene: TRBJ2-7; V gene: TRBV12-3/TRBV12-4; clone size: NA; CDR3 protein: CASSKPFLRQGVYEQYF; CDR3 DNA: TGTGCCAGCAGTAAACCATTCCTCCGACAGGGAGTCTACGAGCAGTACTTC
D gene: TRBD2; J gene: TRBJ2-5; V gene: TRBV5-4; clone size: NA; CDR3 protein: CASSTGLVALETQYF; CDR3 DNA: TGTGCCAGCAGCACAGGACTAGTCGCTTTAGAGACCCAGTACTTC
D gene: TRBD2; J gene: TRBJ2-1; V gene: TRBV28; clone size: many; CDR3 protein: CASSSPPSGNNEQFF; CDR3 DNA: TGTGCCAGCAGCTCCCCACCTAGCGGGAACAATGAGCAGTTCTTC
D gene: TRBD1; J gene: TRBJ1-2; V gene: TRBV27; clone size: many; CDR3 protein: CASSLGGTGGNYGYTF; CDR3 DNA: TGTGCCAGCAGTTTGGGGGGGACAGGGGGAAACTATGGCTACACCTTC
D gene: NA; J gene: TRBJ1-6; V gene: TRBV5-4; clone size: few; CDR3 protein: CASTRDPSNSPLHF; CDR3 DNA: TGTGCCAGCACCCGGGACCCCTCCAATTCACCCCTCCACTTT
D gene: TRBD1; J gene: TRBJ2-7; V gene: TRBV12-3/TRBV12-4; clone size: NA; CDR3 protein: CASSLGQINSYEQYF; CDR3 DNA: TGTGCCAGCAGTTTGGGACAGATAAACTCCTACGAGCAGTACTTC
D gene: NA; J gene: TRBJ2-1; V gene: TRBV28; clone size: many; CDR3 protein: CASSLRPHNEQFF; CDR3 DNA: TGTGCCAGCAGTTTAAGGCCGCACAATGAGCAGTTCTTC
D gene: NA; J gene: TRBJ2-3; V gene: TRBV5-1; clone size: NA; CDR3 protein: CASSTTGSTDTQYF; CDR3 DNA: TGCGCCAGCAGCACGACAGGCAGCACAGATACGCAGTATTTT
D gene: NA; J gene: TRBJ1-3; V gene: TRBV18; clone size: many; CDR3 protein: CASSQSSGNTIYF; CDR3 DNA: TGTGCCAGCTCACAATCCTCTGGAAACACCATATATTTT
D gene: TRBD1; J gene: TRBJ2-7; V gene: TRBV18; clone size: many; CDR3 protein: CASSNRGSYEQYF; CDR3 DNA: TGTGCCAGCTCGAACAGGGGGAGCTACGAGCAGTACTTC
D gene: TRBD1; J gene: TRBJ2-7; V gene: TRBV11-3; clone size: many; CDR3 protein: CASSPRDRDSYEQYF; CDR3 DNA: TGTGCCAGCAGCCCCCGGGACAGGGACTCCTACGAGCAGTACTTC
D gene: NA; J gene: TRBJ1-6; V gene: TRBV4-1; clone size: NA; CDR3 protein: CASSPSTGPSSYNSPLHF; CDR3 DNA: TGCGCCAGCAGCCCCTCGACAGGACCTAGCTCCTATAATTCACCCCTCCACTTT
D gene: TRBD1; J gene: TRBJ1-2; V gene: TRBV12-3/TRBV12-4; clone size: many; CDR3 protein: CASRTDRVGGYTF; CDR3 DNA: TGTGCCAGCAGAACGGACAGGGTGGGAGGCTACACCTTC
D gene: NA; J gene: TRBJ1-5; V gene: TRBV30; clone size: many; CDR3 protein: CAWINPGVGNQPQHF; CDR3 DNA: TGTGCCTGGATAAATCCAGGGGTAGGGAATCAGCCCCAGCATTTT
D gene: NA; J gene: TRBJ2-1; V gene: TRBV5-1; clone size: NA; CDR3 protein: CASSIGLSNEQFF; CDR3 DNA: TGCGCCAGCAGCATAGGGCTATCCAATGAGCAGTTCTTC